This T cell receptor beta chain was recovered during a study of T cell repertoires in cytomegalovirus infection. Across the whole study: The public TCR beta signatures pointed to both CMV infection and matching HLA type.

Germline CDR1 reads SGHTA; CDR2 reads FQGNSA. The CDR3 loop spans 14 amino acids. V lost 0 bases, J lost 9 bases, and 12 bases lay in between. A remark on this clonotype: The antigen is not known.

MiXCR, applied by TCRdb to the reads, yields one record per CDR3 protein. The repertoire holds around 290,000 distinct CDR3 sequences, with about 25% as singletons. Notes on the study in general: CMV-specific HLA-C-restricted TCR beta clonotypes dominated the ex vivo response.

This chain connects TRBV7-2 to TRBJ1-5; D remains unclear. Sequenced material: PBMCs. The sequence came from a human donor in good health (CMV status not recorded). Some clones in this sample may be carry-over from other donors' samples. CDR3 sequence reads: CASSLASIPWPQHF. CDR3 sequence (DNA): TGTGCCAGCAGCTTAGCCAGTATCCCCTGGCCCCAGCATTTT.